This TCR beta chain was recovered during a study of cytomegalovirus exposure and HLA in healthy donors. Across the whole study: Previous work identified roughly 120 million unique TCR beta sequences from about 179 million T cells.

As regards this clone: Its antigen is currently unknown.

PCR involved 60 Vbeta and 13 Jbeta primers. TCRdb's table, derived via immunoSEQ multiplex PCR, lists solely in-frame clones and lacks some. The sample comprises roughly 240,000 clones, around 78% of which are singletons, and less than 0.6% rests with the top ten. This CDR3 has 14 amino acids. Between the trimmed V and J ends, which lost 3 bases and 1 base, there was a span of 10 bases. Per the germline V gene, CDR1 is SNHLY and CDR2 is FYNNEI. Whole-study findings and limits: In a later analysis, approximately 15,000 TCR beta sequences were associated with HLA alleles at 0.05 false discovery rate.

The clonotype originates from a boy aged 5-17 years in good health and CMV-seronegative. Sequenced sample: PBMCs. The chain couples TRBV2 to TRBJ2-7; TRBD1 is a possible D gene (6 bases). The CDR3 spells CASSEEQGSYEQYF. For the CDR3, the DNA is TGTGCCAGCAGTGAGGAACAGGGTTCCTACGAGCAGTACTTC.